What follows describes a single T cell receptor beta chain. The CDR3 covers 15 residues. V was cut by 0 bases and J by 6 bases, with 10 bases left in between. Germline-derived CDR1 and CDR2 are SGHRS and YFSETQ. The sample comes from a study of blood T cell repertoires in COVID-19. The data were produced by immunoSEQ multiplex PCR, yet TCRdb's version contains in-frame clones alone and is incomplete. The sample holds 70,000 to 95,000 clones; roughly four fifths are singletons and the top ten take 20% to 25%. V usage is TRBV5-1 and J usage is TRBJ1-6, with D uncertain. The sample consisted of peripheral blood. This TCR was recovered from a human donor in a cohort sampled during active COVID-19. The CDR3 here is CASSLDPGTNSPLHF. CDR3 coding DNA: TGCGCCAGCAGCTTGGACCCCGGTACTAATTCACCCCTCCACTTT.